Listed below are T cell receptor beta chains from one sample, sequenced in a study of blood T cell repertoires in COVID-19. Data came from immunoSEQ multiplex PCR; TCRdb stores just in-frame clones and leaves some out. The table includes hundreds of thousands of clones, 86% detected once. Sequencing was carried out using peripheral blood. The source is a woman in her twenties or thirties with active or convalescent COVID-19. Both conserved end residues are part of each CDR3. The D gene is left open where the match is weak. Not all rows give a size; the values are once, few, many and, for expanded clones, a class.

D gene	V gene	J gene	clone size	CDR3 protein	CDR3 DNA
TRBD2	TRBV7-7	TRBJ2-1	-	CASSSRLAGQYNEQFF	TGTGCCAGCAGCTCTCGACTAGCGGGACAATACAATGAGCAGTTCTTC
TRBD1	TRBV2	TRBJ1-1	-	CASSVSRDRVNTEAFF	TGTGCCAGCAGTGTTTCAAGGGACAGGGTGAACACTGAAGCTTTCTTT
-	TRBV27	TRBJ2-2	once	CASSREGHNTGELFF	TGTGCCAGCAGTCGAGAAGGACATAACACCGGGGAGCTGTTTTTT
-	TRBV3-1/TRBV3-2	TRBJ1-4	few	CASSKGISGAIPNEKLFF	TGTGCCAGCAGCAAAGGGATTAGCGGGGCTATTCCAAATGAAAAACTGTTTTTT
-	TRBV4-1	TRBJ1-2	-	CASSQAGLDYGYTF	TGCGCCAGCAGCCAAGCGGGGTTGGACTATGGCTACACCTTC
-	TRBV27	TRBJ1-5	-	CASSQFGGGSNQPQHF	TGTGCCAGCAGCCAGTTCGGTGGGGGGAGCAATCAGCCCCAGCATTTT
-	TRBV4-1	TRBJ2-4	-	CASSQDQERHWSISKNIQYF	TGCGCCAGCAGCCAAGATCAGGAGCGGCACTGGAGCATAAGCAAAAACATTCAGTACTTC
-	TRBV2	TRBJ1-4	-	CASSEDFGMDNEKELFF	TGTGCCAGCAGTGAAGATTTCGGGATGGATAACGAAAAAGAACTGTTTTTT
-	TRBV18	TRBJ1-1	-	CASSPIGGLSTEAFF	TGTGCCAGCTCACCCATCGGGGGGCTGAGCACTGAAGCTTTCTTT
-	TRBV27	TRBJ1-5	-	CASSWARNSNQPQHF	TGTGCCAGCAGCTGGGCACGGAATAGCAATCAGCCCCAGCATTTT
-	TRBV30	TRBJ1-3	-	CAWSRSGNTIYF	TGTGCCTGGAGTCGCTCTGGAAACACCATATATTTT
-	TRBV7-9	TRBJ1-4	-	CASTGGDEKLFF	TGTGCCAGCACCGGTGGAGATGAAAAACTGTTTTTT
TRBD1	TRBV6-5	TRBJ1-1	-	CAIQGYAEAFF	TGTGCCATACAGGGGTACGCTGAAGCTTTCTTT
TRBD2	TRBV5-1	TRBJ2-1	-	CASSLGLAGGPLEQFF	TGCGCCAGCAGCCTGGGACTAGCGGGAGGGCCTTTGGAGCAGTTCTTC
-	TRBV5-6	TRBJ2-1	once	CASSLYPEEPPDNEQFF	TGTGCCAGCAGCTTGTACCCCGAGGAGCCCCCTGACAATGAGCAGTTCTTC
TRBD2	TRBV27	TRBJ2-5	-	CASSKGLAGLETQYF	TGTGCCAGCAGTAAAGGACTAGCGGGGTTAGAGACCCAGTACTTC
-	TRBV4-1	TRBJ2-2	few	CASSPSVSNTGELFF	TGCGCCAGCAGCCCATCGGTTTCGAACACCGGGGAGCTGTTTTTT
-	TRBV18	TRBJ2-7	-	CASSPQASGYEQYF	TGTGCCAGCTCACCACAGGCGTCGGGCTACGAGCAGTACTTC
-	TRBV5-1	TRBJ1-1	-	CASSLDLGGDAFF	TGCGCCAGCAGCTTGGACTTGGGGGGTGATGCTTTCTTT
-	TRBV30	TRBJ1-2	few	CAWSVTQLNYGYTF	TGTGCCTGGAGTGTCACCCAACTGAACTATGGCTACACCTTC
TRBD1	TRBV5-1	TRBJ2-1	-	CASSHPPGQGANEQFF	TGCGCCAGCAGCCACCCACCGGGACAGGGGGCGAATGAGCAGTTCTTC
-	TRBV5-1	TRBJ2-7	-	CASSLTRHPYEQYF	TGCGCCAGCAGCTTGACCAGGCACCCCTACGAGCAGTACTTC